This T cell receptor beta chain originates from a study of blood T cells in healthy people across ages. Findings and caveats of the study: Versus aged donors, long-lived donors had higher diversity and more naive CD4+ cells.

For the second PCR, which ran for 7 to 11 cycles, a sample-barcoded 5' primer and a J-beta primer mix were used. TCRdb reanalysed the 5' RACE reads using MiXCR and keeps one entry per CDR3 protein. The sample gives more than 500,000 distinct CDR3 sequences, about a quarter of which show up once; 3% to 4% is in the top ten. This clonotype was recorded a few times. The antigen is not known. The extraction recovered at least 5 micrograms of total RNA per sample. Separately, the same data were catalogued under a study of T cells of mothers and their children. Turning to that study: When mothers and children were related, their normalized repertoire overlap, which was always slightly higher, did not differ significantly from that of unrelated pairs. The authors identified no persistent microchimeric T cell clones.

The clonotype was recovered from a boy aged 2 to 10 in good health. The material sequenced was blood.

CDR3 sequence reads: CASGPGTGNTEAFF. CDR3 DNA sequence: TGTGCTAGTGGTCCCGGGACGGGGAACACTGAAGCTTTCTTT. This sequence joins TRBV12-5 and TRBJ1-1, with a possible D match to TRBD1 (5 bases). Per the germline V gene, CDR1 is LGHNT and CDR2 is FRNRAP. The CDR3 runs 14 residues. V was shortened by 5 bases and J by 1 base, with 11 bases between the two germline ends. Full variable domain (rest looked up from reference TRBV12-5 and TRBJ1-1): DARVTQTPRHKVTEMGQEVTMRCQPILGHNTVFWYRQTMMQGLELLAYFRNRAPLDDSGMPKDRFSAEMPDATLATLKIQPSEPRDSAVYFCASGPGTGNTEAFFGQGTRLTVV.